This T cell receptor (beta chain) came from a study of blood T cell repertoires in COVID-19 (dated by TCRdb to the early 2020s). About the study as a whole: The collaborator samples originated in the United States, Italy and Spain and spanned the acute and convalescent phases of COVID-19. A de-identified subject ID, COVID-19 status, age in years and sex were almost always included in the sample metadata. Subjects who had been exposed to COVID-19, were actively infected with it, or had recovered from it provided the deeply sampled blood TCRbeta repertoires that made up the dataset. The material from the prospective study consisted of cDNA or gDNA derived from T cells, B-cell-depleted T cells, or PBMCs. HLA class I and class II types, where available, came from metadata supplied by the sample provider rather than from assay-based typing. The repertoires were released in a freely available public database meant as a resource for research on the immune response to SARS-CoV-2. Samples came from the ongoing ImmuneRACE study (first 160 participants) plus 1,254 subjects from 6 global collaborators.

Notes on this clone: Its antigen specificity is not known. Base quality data are lacking; no much larger clone is found one base away.

Collaborating institutions collected whole blood in K2EDTA tubes following their own protocols. For TCRbeta analysis, collaborators shipped samples as frozen whole blood, isolated PBMCs, or DNA extracted from either of those sample types. General study outcomes and caveats: How much clinical and demographic metadata was included differed by source and by participant, and the metadata was provided uncurated.

TCRbeta CDR3 regions were amplified from genomic DNA by means of the immunoSEQ Assay, a bias-controlled multiplex PCR. For the original study's pipeline: Within the assay, amplification of reference gene primers was used to estimate how many nucleated cells each sample contained. Sequence reads were collapsed and filtered to measure the absolute abundance of every unique TCRbeta CDR3 rearrangement. For each sample, productive Simpson clonality was calculated as the square root of Simpson's diversity index across productive rearrangements. TCRdb stores this immuneACCESS table with in-frame sequences only. Part of the clones is absent; in the studies checked, under half of the shortfall reflects unresolved V genes, and no reason is known for the rest. V, J and clone size were drawn from that table, and D and trimming were deduced from the DNA. The table for this sample lists about 62,000 clones; roughly 90% of them were counted only once. Roughly 6.2% of the sample comes from the top ten.

The V end gives up 6 bases and the J end 5 bases, leaving 4 bases in the junction not matched to a gene. The CDR3 covers 13 residues, taking in both the cysteine and the phenylalanine. CDR3 DNA is the only sequence kept; it has 39 bases, read in frame from the first base. The germline V gene provides CDR1 KGHSH and CDR2 LQKENI. The source material was peripheral blood. This TCR came from a human donor in a cohort sampled during active COVID-19. The sequence joins TRBV18 to TRBJ1-5, and 7 junction bases match TRBD1. The CDR3 protein: CASSPDRYQPQHF. The nucleotides read TGTGCCAGCTCTCCGGACAGGTATCAGCCCCAGCATTTT.